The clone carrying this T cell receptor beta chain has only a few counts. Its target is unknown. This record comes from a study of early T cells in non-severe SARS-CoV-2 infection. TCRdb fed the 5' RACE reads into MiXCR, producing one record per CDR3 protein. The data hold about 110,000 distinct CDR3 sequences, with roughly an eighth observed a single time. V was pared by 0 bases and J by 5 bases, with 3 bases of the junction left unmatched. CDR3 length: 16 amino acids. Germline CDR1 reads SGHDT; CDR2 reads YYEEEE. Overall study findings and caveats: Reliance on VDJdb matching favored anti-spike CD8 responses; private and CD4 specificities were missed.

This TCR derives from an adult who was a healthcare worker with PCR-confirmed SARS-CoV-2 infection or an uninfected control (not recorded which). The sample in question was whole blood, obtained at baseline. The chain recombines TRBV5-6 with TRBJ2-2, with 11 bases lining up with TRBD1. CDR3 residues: CASSLAGTGGTGELFF. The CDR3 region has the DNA TGTGCCAGCAGCTTGGCAGGGACAGGGGGAACCGGGGAGCTGTTTTTT.